The 20 T cell receptor beta chains reported below all come from one sample, sequenced in a study of blood T cell repertoires in COVID-19. Clones were sequenced by immunoSEQ multiplex PCR, and TCRdb holds only the in-frame ones, with some missing. The sample carries approximately 280,000 clones, roughly 84% recorded once. Sequencing used peripheral blood. The receptors come from a human donor with COVID-19, enrolled during active disease. The donor label of this sample is uncertain.

The chain links TRBV12-3 or TRBV12-4 to TRBJ1-1; 7 bases align to TRBD1. The CDR3 is 13 amino acids. Trimming took 3 bases from V and 6 from J; bases not matched to a gene: 4. CDR3 protein: CASSLKGASEAFF. The CDR3 coding sequence is TGTGCCAGCAGTTTGAAGGGGGCATCTGAAGCTTTCTTT.

This rearrangement joins TRBV14 to TRBJ2-1; a weak D match, TRBD2 (6 bases). This CDR3 has 15 residues. Trimming removed 0 bases from V and 8 bases from J, with 14 bases in between. Per the germline V gene, CDR1 is SGHDN and CDR2 is FVKESK. The chain's CDR3 is CASSQDIGGWYEQFF. CDR3 DNA: TGTGCCAGCAGCCAAGATATAGGAGGGTGGTATGAGCAGTTCTTC.

J is TRBJ1-1 and V is TRBV5-1; TRBD1 aligns across 10 bases. The junction had 14 bases not matched to a gene; V was cut back by 4 bases and J by 11 bases. The germline V gene has CDR1 SGHRS and CDR2 YFSETQ. The CDR3 extends over 15 amino acids. DNA of the CDR3: TGCGCCAGCAGCCACGGCCGGGACAGGGGCTCTTGGGCTTTCTTT. This codes for CASSHGRDRGSWAFF.

For this clone: At one boundary the junction diverges from the germline segment, which might be a read error. The chain recombines TRBV15 with TRBJ2-7, with 11 bases fitting TRBD2. Looked up from germline, CDR1 is LNHNV and CDR2 is YYDKDF (reference sequence). The CDR3 length is 15 residues. The CDR3 reads CATSRDLSSGRALSF. The CDR3 DNA follows: TGTGCCACCAGCAGAGATCTAAGTAGCGGGAGGGCTCTCAGTTTC.

V and J are TRBV6-5 and TRBJ1-1; TRBD1 aligns across 7 bases. CDR1 and CDR2 from the germline V gene are MNHEY and SVGAGI. CDR3 length equals 14 residues. Trimming took 5 bases from V and 5 from J; bases not matched to a gene: 8. The CDR3 spells CASSPPGGLTEAFF. CDR3 sequence (DNA): TGTGCCAGCAGTCCCCCAGGGGGTCTAACTGAAGCTTTCTTT.

The chain carries TRBV12-5 and TRBJ2-7; 8 positions match TRBD1. There are 14 residues in the CDR3. Germline CDR1 reads LGHNT; CDR2 reads FRNRAP. The J segment lost 2 bases and the V segment lost 4 bases, leaving 4 bases of the junction unmatched. The CDR3: CASGSGTGAYEQYF. The CDR3 DNA reads TGTGCTAGTGGTTCCGGGACAGGCGCCTACGAGCAGTACTTC.

The rearrangement links TRBV24-1 to TRBJ2-3, with 8 bases identical to TRBD2. The CDR3 totals 15 residues. CDR1 is KGHDR and CDR2 is SFDVKD in the germline V gene. V lost 7 bases to trimming and J lost 0 bases; unmatched junction nucleotides: 5. The CDR3 here is CATSGGGISTDTQYF. The CDR3 coding sequence is TGTGCCACCAGCGGGGGGGGTATCAGCACAGATACGCAGTATTTT.

CDR3 DNA: TGTGCCAGCAGCTGGTTCGGACAGGGGGCGATGGGCTACACCTTC. Its protein product is CASSWFGQGAMGYTF. V usage is TRBV5-6 and J usage is TRBJ1-2; 11 nucleotides agree with TRBD1. The CDR3 consists of 15 residues. Germline V gene data show CDR1 as SGHDT and CDR2 as YYEEEE. V lost 3 bases, J lost 8 bases, and 9 bases stayed unmatched.

The gene calls are TRBV30 and TRBJ1-4, with D perhaps matching TRBD1 (6 bases). Trimming left V 2 bases short and J 8 bases short, with 18 bases between. The CDR3 has 15 residues. Germline V gene sequence: CDR1 GTSNPN, CDR2 SVGIG (reference sequence). This CDR3 is CAWSLTGGAGEKLFF. The CDR3 DNA reads as TGTGCCTGGAGTCTGACGGGGGGGGCTGGGGAAAAACTGTTTTTT.

CDR3 protein: CSASRFLGQGLSDTQYF. The CDR3 DNA is TGCAGTGCTAGTCGCTTTCTGGGACAGGGGCTGTCAGATACGCAGTATTTT. The V gene is TRBV20-1, the J gene TRBJ2-3; 10 bases line up with TRBD1. The ends lost 3 bases at V and 4 bases at J; junction bases unmatched: 13. The CDR3 totals 17 residues. CDR1 is DFQATT, CDR2 SNEGSKA, per germline (reference sequence).

The genes are TRBV30 and TRBJ1-5, with D perhaps TRBD1 (5 bases). The germline V gene encodes CDR1 GTSNPN and CDR2 SVGIG (reference sequence). The V end was cut by 0 bases, the J end by 0 bases, with 9 bases between. CDR3 size: 15 residues. In DNA form, the CDR3 reads TGTGCCTGGAGTGTAGGGGTTTATAGCAATCAGCCCCAGCATTTT. It codes for CAWSVGVYSNQPQHF.

The V gene is TRBV28, the J gene TRBJ2-7, with 8 bases fitting TRBD2. The CDR3 has 13 residues. Germline lookup yields CDR1 MDHEN and CDR2 SYDVKM. The ends lost 2 bases at V and 4 bases at J; junction bases unmatched: 1. Written as DNA, the CDR3 is TGTGCCAGCAGTTTAGCGGGAGGTTACGAGCAGTACTTC. It specifies CASSLAGGYEQYF.

Only a few counts were recorded for this clone. The V gene is TRBV7-2, the J gene TRBJ1-2; D gene ambiguous. Trimming removed 5 bases from V and 0 bases from J, with 13 bases in between. The germline CDR1 and CDR2 sequences are SGHTA and FQGNSA. There are 15 residues in the CDR3. CDR3 bases: TGTGCCAGCAGCCCGAGTAGTGAAGCTAACTATGGCTACACCTTC. It encodes CASSPSSEANYGYTF.

The CDR3 coding sequence is TGTGCCAGCAGTTTTACGGTTGAAAAACTGTTTTTT. It yields the protein CASSFTVEKLFF. The chain couples TRBV28 to TRBJ1-4; unclear D gene. The CDR3 runs to 12 residues. Deletions cut 3 bases from V and 7 bases from J, with 6 bases between. Germline loops: CDR1 MDHEN, CDR2 SYDVKM.

J is TRBJ2-2 and V is TRBV28; 9 bases line up with TRBD2. Trimming cost V 1 base and J 0 bases; bases outside gene matches: 3. Looked up from germline, CDR1 is MDHEN and CDR2 is SYDVKM. This CDR3 spans 17 amino acids. The DNA for the CDR3 is TGTGCCAGCAGTTTATCGGCTAGCGGGGCGAACACCGGGGAGCTGTTTTTT. Residues: CASSLSASGANTGELFF. The full variable domain, in which reference TRBV28 and TRBJ2-2 provide the parts outside the CDR3, is DVKVTQSSRYLVKRTGEKVFLECVQDMDHENMFWYRQDPGLGLRLIYFSYDVKMKEKGDIPEGYSVSREKKERFSLILESASTNQTSMYLCASSLSASGANTGELFFGEGSRLTVL.

The V call is TRBV6-6, the J call TRBJ2-7; the D gene is possibly TRBD1 (6 bases). The V end lost 6 bases, the J end lost 1 base, and 16 bases lay between the germline ends. Per the germline V gene, CDR1 is MNHNY and CDR2 is SVGAGI (reference sequence). CDR3 size: 15 residues. The CDR3 loop reads CASRPTGKESYEQYF. The CDR3 DNA is TGTGCCAGCAGGCCTACAGGGAAGGAGTCCTACGAGCAGTACTTC.

This clone has a single count. The chain couples TRBV10-2 to TRBJ2-4; 9 nucleotides agree with TRBD2. The CDR3 spans 13 residues. Germline CDR1 reads WSHSY; CDR2 reads SAAADI. Trimming took 1 base from V and 16 from J; bases not matched to a gene: 8. The DNA of the CDR3 is TGCGCCAGCAGTGAGTTGACTAGCGGTGTAGAATACTTC. It encodes CASSELTSGVEYF.

The CDR3 sequence is CASSLREAGNEQFF. As DNA, the CDR3 is TGTGCCAGCAGCTTGAGGGAGGCCGGGAATGAGCAGTTCTTC. The J gene is TRBJ2-1, the V gene TRBV11-3; D is perhaps TRBD2 (6 bases). The CDR3 has 14 amino acids. CDR1 SGHNT and CDR2 YENEEA come from the germline V gene. With 3 bases removed from V and 7 bases from J, the gap between germline ends came to 13 bases.

The chain uses TRBV5-5 and TRBJ2-2; D remains unclear. CDR1 is SGHKS, CDR2 YYEKEE, per germline (reference sequence). This CDR3 contains 13 residues. V shed 4 bases and J shed 9 bases, with 13 bases lying between them. The CDR3 DNA follows: TGTGCCAGCAGCCCCCTGGAGCCCAGGGAGCTGTTTTTT. Its translation: CASSPLEPRELFF.

This chain uses TRBV6-5 with TRBJ2-7; TRBD2 matches at 11 bases. This CDR3 contains 15 residues. The V gene's germline CDR1 is MNHEY and CDR2 SVGAGI. V dropped 5 bases and J dropped 0; count of bases not matched to a gene: 3. The CDR3 here is CASSRLAGSSYEQYF. In DNA, the CDR3 is TGTGCCAGCAGTAGACTAGCGGGAAGCTCCTACGAGCAGTACTTC.